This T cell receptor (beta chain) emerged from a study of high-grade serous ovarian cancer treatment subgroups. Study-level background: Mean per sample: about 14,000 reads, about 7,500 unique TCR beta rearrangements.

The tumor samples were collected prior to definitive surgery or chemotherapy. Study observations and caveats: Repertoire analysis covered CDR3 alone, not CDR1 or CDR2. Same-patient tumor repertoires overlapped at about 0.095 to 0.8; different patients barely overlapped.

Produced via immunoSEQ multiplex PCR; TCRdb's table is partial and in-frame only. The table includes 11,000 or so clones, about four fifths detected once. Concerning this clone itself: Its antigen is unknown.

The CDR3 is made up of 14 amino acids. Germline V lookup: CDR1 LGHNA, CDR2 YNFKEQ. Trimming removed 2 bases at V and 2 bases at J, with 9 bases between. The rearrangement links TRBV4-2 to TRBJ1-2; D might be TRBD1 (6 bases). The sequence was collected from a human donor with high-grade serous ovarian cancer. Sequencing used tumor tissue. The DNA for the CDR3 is TGTGCCAGCAGCCAACAACAGGGCAACTATGGCTACACCTTC. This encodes CASSQQQGNYGYTF.